The present T cell receptor beta chain was sequenced within a study of blood T cell repertoires in COVID-19. About the study: Specimens from acute and convalescent COVID-19 originated in the United States, Italy and Spain. Sample material is recorded as cDNA or gDNA derived from T cells, B-cell-depleted T cells, or PBMCs.

CDR1 and CDR2 from the germline V gene are SEHNR and FQNEAQ (reference sequence). The V segment lost 5 bases and the J segment 4 bases; nucleotides outside the gene matches: 3. The CDR3 loop spans 14 amino acids. How the authors handled the data: Reference gene primers were amplified, and this amplification served to estimate nucleated cell counts. Libraries were prepared by immunoSEQ multiplex PCR; TCRdb keeps only in-frame clonotypes and omits some of them. That table is the source of V, J and clone size, and D and trimming were worked out from the DNA. The data contain about 22,000 clones, 90% of them seen just once; the ten biggest clones take up roughly 2.6%.

The chain links TRBV7-9 to TRBJ2-2, with 8 bases fitting TRBD2. The source material was peripheral blood. The receptor's source is a man aged 65 to 85 with acute or convalescent COVID-19. The CDR3 reads CASSPSGSTGELFF. CDR3 bases: TGTGCCAGCAGCCCCAGCGGGAGCACCGGGGAGCTGTTTTTT.